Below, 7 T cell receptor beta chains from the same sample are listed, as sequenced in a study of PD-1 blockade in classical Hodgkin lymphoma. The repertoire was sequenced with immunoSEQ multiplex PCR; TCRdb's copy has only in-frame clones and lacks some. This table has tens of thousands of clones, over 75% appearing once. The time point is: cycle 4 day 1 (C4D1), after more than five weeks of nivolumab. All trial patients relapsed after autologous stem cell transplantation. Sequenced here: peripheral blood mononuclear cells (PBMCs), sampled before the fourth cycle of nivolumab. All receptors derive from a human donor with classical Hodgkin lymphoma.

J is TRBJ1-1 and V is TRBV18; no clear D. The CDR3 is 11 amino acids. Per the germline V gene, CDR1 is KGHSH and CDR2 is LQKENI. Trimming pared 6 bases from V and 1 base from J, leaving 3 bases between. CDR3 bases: TGTGCCAGCTCGCGGAACACTGAAGCTTTCTTT. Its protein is CASSRNTEAFF.

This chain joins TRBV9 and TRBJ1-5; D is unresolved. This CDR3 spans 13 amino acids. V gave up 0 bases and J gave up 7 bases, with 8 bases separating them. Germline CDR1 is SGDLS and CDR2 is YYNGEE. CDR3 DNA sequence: TGTGCCAGCAGCGTAGGGCCAGACCAGCCCCAGCATTTT. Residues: CASSVGPDQPQHF.

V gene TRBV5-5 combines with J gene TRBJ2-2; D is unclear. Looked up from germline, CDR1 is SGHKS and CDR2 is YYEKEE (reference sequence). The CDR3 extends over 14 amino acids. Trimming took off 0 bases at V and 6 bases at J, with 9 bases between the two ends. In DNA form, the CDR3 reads TGTGCCAGCAGCTTGGTGGCCGGGTCCGGGGAGCTGTTTTTT. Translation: CASSLVAGSGELFF.

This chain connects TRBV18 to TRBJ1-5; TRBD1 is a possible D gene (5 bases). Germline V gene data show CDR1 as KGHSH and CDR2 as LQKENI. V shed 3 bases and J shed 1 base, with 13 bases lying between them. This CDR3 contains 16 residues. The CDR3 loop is CASSPTGPASNQPQHF. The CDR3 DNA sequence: TGTGCCAGCTCACCCACAGGCCCAGCGAGCAATCAGCCCCAGCATTTT.

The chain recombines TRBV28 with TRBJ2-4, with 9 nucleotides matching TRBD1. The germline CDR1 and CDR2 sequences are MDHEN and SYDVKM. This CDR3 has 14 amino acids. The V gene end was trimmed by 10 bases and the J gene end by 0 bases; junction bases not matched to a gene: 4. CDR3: CATGQGSAKNIQYF. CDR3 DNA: TGTGCCACCGGACAGGGGTCAGCCAAAAACATTCAGTACTTC.

As DNA, the CDR3 is TGTGCCAGCAGCCAAGGACTAGCGGGGCCGCTGGAGACCCAGTACTTC. This sequence encodes CASSQGLAGPLETQYF. The chain recombines TRBV14 with TRBJ2-5, with TRBD2 matching over 11 bases. V lost 1 base and J lost 5; bases outside the gene matches: 6. Germline V lookup: CDR1 SGHDN, CDR2 FVKESK. The CDR3 length is 16 residues.

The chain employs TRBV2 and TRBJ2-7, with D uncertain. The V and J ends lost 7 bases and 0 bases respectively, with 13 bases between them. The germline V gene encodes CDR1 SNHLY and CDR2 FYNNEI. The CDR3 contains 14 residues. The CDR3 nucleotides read TGTGCCAGCAAGGATAGGGTGAGCTCCTACGAGCAGTACTTC. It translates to CASKDRVSSYEQYF.